This TCR beta chain stems from a study of T cell responses to AZD1222 COVID-19 vaccine. The CDR3 sequence is 15 residues long. Germline CDR1 is SGHKS and CDR2 is YYEKEE (reference sequence). V lost 1 base and J lost 5, with 12 bases in between. Ten or more counts support this clone. The assay was immunoSEQ multiplex PCR, and TCRdb's table has in-frame clones only and misses some. The data show roughly 120,000 clones, roughly 85% seen once. The TCR comes from an adult in good health. The rearrangement links TRBV5-5 to TRBJ2-2; D is possibly TRBD1 (6 bases). The sample was peripheral blood, taken on day 0 of MenACWY control vaccination. The DNA of the CDR3 is TGTGCCAGCAGCTTGTACAGGGAAGCAACCGGGGAGCTGTTTTTT. Amino acids: CASSLYREATGELFF.